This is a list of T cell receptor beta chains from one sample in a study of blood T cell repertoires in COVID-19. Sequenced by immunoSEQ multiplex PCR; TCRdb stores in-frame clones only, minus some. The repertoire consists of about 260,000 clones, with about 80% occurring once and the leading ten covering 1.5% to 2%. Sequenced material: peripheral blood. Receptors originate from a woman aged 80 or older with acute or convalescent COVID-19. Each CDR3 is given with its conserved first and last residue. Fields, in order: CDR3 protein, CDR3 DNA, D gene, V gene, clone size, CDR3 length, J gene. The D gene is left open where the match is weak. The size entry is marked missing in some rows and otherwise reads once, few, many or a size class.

cdr3_aa: CATQPGLRFNEQFF; cdr3_nt: TGTGCCACCCAACCGGGACTTCGGTTCAATGAGCAGTTCTTC; d_call: .; v_call: TRBV27; clone_size: .; cdr3_length: 14; j_call: TRBJ2-1
cdr3_aa: CASSYEAGPQHF; cdr3_nt: TGTGCCAGCAGTTACGAAGCGGGGCCCCAGCATTTT; d_call: .; v_call: TRBV6-2/TRBV6-3; clone_size: .; cdr3_length: 12; j_call: TRBJ1-5
cdr3_aa: CASSQLPGQDYEQYF; cdr3_nt: TGCGCCAGCAGCCAATTACCGGGACAGGACTACGAGCAGTACTTC; d_call: TRBD1; v_call: TRBV4-1; clone_size: few; cdr3_length: 15; j_call: TRBJ2-7
cdr3_aa: CASSALGGTDTQYF; cdr3_nt: TGTGCCAGCAGTGCACTAGGAGGCACAGATACGCAGTATTTT; d_call: .; v_call: TRBV6-4; clone_size: .; cdr3_length: 14; j_call: TRBJ2-3
cdr3_aa: CASRWTVSSYNEQFF; cdr3_nt: TGTGCCTCACGCTGGACTGTCAGCTCCTACAATGAGCAGTTCTTC; d_call: .; v_call: TRBV6-5; clone_size: .; cdr3_length: 15; j_call: TRBJ2-1
cdr3_aa: CASSLTRPPPDTQYF; cdr3_nt: TGTGCCAGCAGTTTAACTAGGCCACCTCCAGATACGCAGTATTTT; d_call: .; v_call: TRBV6-2/TRBV6-3; clone_size: .; cdr3_length: 15; j_call: TRBJ2-3
cdr3_aa: CASSQELAGSYNEQFF; cdr3_nt: TGCGCCAGCAGCCAAGAGTTAGCGGGATCCTACAATGAGCAGTTCTTC; d_call: TRBD2; v_call: TRBV4-3; clone_size: .; cdr3_length: 16; j_call: TRBJ2-1
cdr3_aa: CASSFRGDRPEQFF; cdr3_nt: TGTGCCAGCAGCTTTCGAGGGGACAGGCCAGAGCAGTTCTTC; d_call: TRBD1; v_call: TRBV11-2; clone_size: .; cdr3_length: 14; j_call: TRBJ2-1
cdr3_aa: CASSGRPGQAAVRGREQYF; cdr3_nt: TGTGCCAGCAGCGGGAGGCCGGGACAGGCGGCGGTTAGGGGGCGCGAGCAGTACTTC; d_call: TRBD1; v_call: TRBV7-9; clone_size: .; cdr3_length: 19; j_call: TRBJ2-7
cdr3_aa: CSVEDKGQGKNTEAFF; cdr3_nt: TGCAGCGTTGAAGATAAAGGACAGGGCAAGAACACTGAAGCTTTCTTT; d_call: TRBD1; v_call: TRBV29-1; clone_size: .; cdr3_length: 16; j_call: TRBJ1-1
cdr3_aa: CASSAHWGQGTEAFF; cdr3_nt: TGTGCCAGCAGCGCCCATTGGGGGCAGGGCACTGAAGCTTTCTTT; d_call: .; v_call: TRBV3-1/TRBV3-2; clone_size: .; cdr3_length: 15; j_call: TRBJ1-1
cdr3_aa: CASSYGLAPRAGELFF; cdr3_nt: TGTGCCAGCAGTTACGGACTAGCACCTCGCGCCGGGGAGCTGTTTTTT; d_call: TRBD2; v_call: TRBV6-2/TRBV6-3; clone_size: .; cdr3_length: 16; j_call: TRBJ2-2
cdr3_aa: CASRWGVAPSETQYF; cdr3_nt: TGCGCCAGCAGATGGGGAGTAGCTCCTTCAGAGACCCAGTACTTC; d_call: .; v_call: TRBV5-1; clone_size: .; cdr3_length: 15; j_call: TRBJ2-5
cdr3_aa: CASLNDRVATEAFF; cdr3_nt: TGTGCCAGCCTTAATGACAGGGTTGCCACTGAAGCTTTCTTT; d_call: TRBD1; v_call: TRBV6-5; clone_size: .; cdr3_length: 14; j_call: TRBJ1-1
cdr3_aa: CASSESPPSVTRNNEQFF; cdr3_nt: TGTGCCAGCAGTGAAAGTCCCCCTAGCGTTACTAGGAACAATGAGCAGTTCTTC; d_call: .; v_call: TRBV6-1; clone_size: .; cdr3_length: 18; j_call: TRBJ2-1
cdr3_aa: CASSPVPGTSGSKGNNEQFF; cdr3_nt: TGCGCCAGCAGCCCCGTTCCCGGGACTAGCGGGAGCAAGGGGAACAATGAGCAGTTCTTC; d_call: TRBD2; v_call: TRBV5-1; clone_size: .; cdr3_length: 20; j_call: TRBJ2-1
cdr3_aa: CASSVRTGGAGAKNIQYF; cdr3_nt: TGTGCCAGCAGTGTTCGGACAGGGGGCGCTGGGGCCAAAAACATTCAGTACTTC; d_call: TRBD1; v_call: TRBV6-1; clone_size: few; cdr3_length: 18; j_call: TRBJ2-4
cdr3_aa: CSVATGPGNTIYF; cdr3_nt: TGCAGCGTCGCGACAGGGCCTGGAAACACCATATATTTT; d_call: TRBD1; v_call: TRBV29-1; clone_size: .; cdr3_length: 13; j_call: TRBJ1-3
cdr3_aa: CASRPTGGAGGYTF; cdr3_nt: TGTGCCAGCAGACCGACGGGGGGCGCCGGTGGCTACACCTTC; d_call: .; v_call: TRBV27; clone_size: .; cdr3_length: 14; j_call: TRBJ1-2
cdr3_aa: CASSKLSGGGTDTQYF; cdr3_nt: TGTGCCAGCAGCAAACTTAGCGGGGGGGGCACAGATACGCAGTATTTT; d_call: TRBD2; v_call: TRBV11-2; clone_size: .; cdr3_length: 16; j_call: TRBJ2-3
cdr3_aa: CASRRDGAEAFF; cdr3_nt: TGTGCCAGCAGGCGGGATGGCGCTGAAGCTTTCTTT; d_call: .; v_call: TRBV6-6; clone_size: few; cdr3_length: 12; j_call: TRBJ1-1
cdr3_aa: CASSFPGTGGSYEQYF; cdr3_nt: TGTGCCAGCAGCTTTCCCGGGACAGGTGGTTCCTACGAGCAGTACTTC; d_call: TRBD1; v_call: TRBV7-9; clone_size: .; cdr3_length: 16; j_call: TRBJ2-7
cdr3_aa: CATSDPGQGDQPQHF; cdr3_nt: TGTGCCACCAGTGATCCGGGACAGGGCGATCAGCCCCAGCATTTT; d_call: TRBD1; v_call: TRBV24-1; clone_size: once; cdr3_length: 15; j_call: TRBJ1-5
cdr3_aa: CASSSTSGISYNEQFF; cdr3_nt: TGCGCCAGCAGCTCTACTAGCGGCATCTCCTACAATGAGCAGTTCTTC; d_call: TRBD2; v_call: TRBV5-1; clone_size: few; cdr3_length: 16; j_call: TRBJ2-1